The 13 T cell receptor beta chains in this list originate from one sample, sequenced in a study of technical replicates of blood from several donors. Profiling relied on immunoSEQ multiplex PCR, and the TCRdb table lists in-frame clones only, not all of them. The sample gives 60,000 to 75,000 clones, roughly 89% of which show up once; about 5.5% is in the top ten. The sample comprised PBMCs. These receptors originate from a human donor in good health. Some clones in this sample may be carry-over from other donors' samples.

This clone occurred a few times. This chain links TRBV19 with TRBJ2-7; 8 bases line up with TRBD1. The CDR3 totals 13 residues. Losses at the gene ends were 5 bases for V and 5 bases for J; bases not matched to a gene: 5. Germline V gene sequence: CDR1 LNHDA, CDR2 SQIVND (reference sequence). The CDR3 loop reads CASSPRDRNEQYF. CDR3 DNA: TGTGCCAGTAGTCCACGGGACAGGAACGAGCAGTACTTC.

This clone appeared a single time. The rearrangement joins TRBV6-5 to TRBJ2-7, with 9 nucleotides matching TRBD1. Germline loops: CDR1 MNHEY, CDR2 SVGAGI. V shed 5 bases and J 0 bases; nucleotides not matched to a gene: 2. The CDR3 loop spans 14 amino acids. The CDR3 DNA reads as TGTGCCAGCAGTGGGACAGGGAGCTCCTACGAGCAGTACTTC. The encoded protein is CASSGTGSSYEQYF.

The chain links TRBV5-1 to TRBJ2-2, with D uncertain. With 5 bases removed from V and 0 bases from J, the gap between germline ends came to 14 bases. The germline gives CDR1 SGHRS, CDR2 YFSETQ. The CDR3 loop spans 16 amino acids. CDR3 DNA sequence: TGCGCCAGCAGACCGCTTGGGCGAGCGAACACCGGGGAGCTGTTTTTT. It codes for CASRPLGRANTGELFF.

The chain joins TRBV7-2 to TRBJ1-5; maybe TRBD1 (5 bases). From germline, CDR1 is SGHTA and CDR2 FQGNSA. V was pared by 3 bases and J by 6 bases, with 9 bases between. This CDR3 comprises 13 residues. Here the CDR3 reads CASSFGGGQPQHF. The CDR3 nucleotides read TGTGCCAGCAGCTTCGGGGGTGGTCAGCCCCAGCATTTT.

The V gene is TRBV25-1, the J gene TRBJ1-2; TRBD1 matches 7 bases. The germline CDR1 and CDR2 sequences are MGHDK and SYGVNS. Trimming cost V 1 base and J 3 bases; bases outside gene matches: 2. This CDR3 region has 14 residues. The CDR3 sequence: CASSEFGQDYGYTF. The CDR3 region has the DNA TGTGCCAGCAGTGAATTTGGACAGGACTATGGCTACACCTTC.

This chain joins TRBV4-2 and TRBJ2-3; 9 bases are shared with TRBD2. V shed 0 bases, J shed 6 bases, and the junction held 7 bases outside the gene matches. CDR1 LGHNA and CDR2 YNFKEQ come from the germline V gene. The length of the CDR3 is 16 residues. This CDR3 is CASSQEMASGADTQYF. CDR3 nucleotide sequence: TGTGCCAGCAGCCAAGAAATGGCTAGCGGGGCGGATACGCAGTATTTT.

This rearrangement joins TRBV5-6 to TRBJ2-7; 11 bases agree with TRBD2. V shed 2 bases, J shed 2 bases, and the junction held 3 bases outside the gene matches. Germline lookup yields CDR1 SGHDT and CDR2 YYEEEE. This CDR3 has 15 amino acids. The CDR3 DNA follows: TGTGCCAGCAGCTTATTAGCGGGAGGGCCCTACGAGCAGTACTTC. Its translation is CASSLLAGGPYEQYF. The variable domain in full, with the rest retrieved from reference TRBV5-6 and TRBJ2-7, is DAGVTQSPTHLIKTRGQQVTLRCSPKSGHDTVSWYQQALGQGPQFIFQYYEEEERQRGNFPDRFSGHQFPNYSSELNVNALLLGDSALYLCASSLLAGGPYEQYFGPGTRLTVT.

V gene TRBV9 combines with J gene TRBJ2-7; D may be TRBD2 (6 bases). Germline CDR1 and CDR2: SGDLS and YYNGEE. The V end lost 0 bases, the J end lost 0 bases, and 10 bases lay between the germline ends. CDR3 length: 15 residues. CDR3 in amino acids: CASSVEAGHSYEQYF. The CDR3 bases are TGTGCCAGCAGCGTAGAAGCGGGCCACTCCTACGAGCAGTACTTC.

The chain combines TRBV11-1 with TRBJ2-7; perhaps TRBD1 as D (5 bases). The CDR3 has 12 residues. CDR1 SGHAT and CDR2 FQDESV come from the germline V gene (reference sequence). V lost 4 bases and J 4 bases, leaving 8 bases between the germline ends. The CDR3 nucleotides read TGTGCCAGCAGCTCAGACAGATACGAGCAGTACTTC. It encodes CASSSDRYEQYF.

CDR3 loop: CASSSNSGQGANYGYTF. In DNA, the CDR3 is TGCGCCAGCAGCTCAAATTCGGGACAGGGGGCGAACTATGGCTACACCTTC. The chain joins TRBV5-1 to TRBJ1-2, with 12 bases matching TRBD1. Germline CDR1 reads SGHRS; CDR2 reads YFSETQ. V was clipped by 3 bases and J by 2 bases; unmatched bases: 8. CDR3 size: 17 residues. The full variable domain, rest sourced from reference TRBV5-1 and TRBJ1-2, is KAGVTQTPRYLIKTRGQQVTLSCSPISGHRSVSWYQQTPGQGLQFLFEYFSETQRNKGNFPGRFSGRQFSNSRSEMNVSTLELGDSALYLCASSSNSGQGANYGYTFGSGTRLTVV.

J is TRBJ1-4 and V is TRBV5-1; perhaps TRBD1 as D (6 bases). Trimming took off 2 bases at V and 7 bases at J, with 12 bases between the two ends. This CDR3 is built from 14 residues. CDR1 SGHRS and CDR2 YFSETQ come from the germline V gene. In DNA, the CDR3 is TGCGCCAGCAGCTTACAGGGTAGGAGTGAAAAACTGTTTTTT. This translates into CASSLQGRSEKLFF.

V gene TRBV19 combines with J gene TRBJ1-6, with 7 bases matching TRBD1. CDR3 length equals 17 residues. The V and J ends lost 3 bases and 0 bases, in that order; junction bases with no gene match: 5. The germline gives CDR1 LNHDA, CDR2 SQIVND (reference sequence). The CDR3 DNA follows: TGTGCCAGTAGTATGGAGACAGGGAGCTCCTATAATTCACCCCTCCACTTT. Protein sequence: CASSMETGSSYNSPLHF.

This chain links TRBV19 with TRBJ2-1, with 11 bases matching TRBD2. Germline V gene data show CDR1 as LNHDA and CDR2 as SQIVND (reference sequence). V was clipped by 6 bases and J by 6 bases; unmatched bases: 7. This CDR3 has 15 residues. The CDR3 protein is CASRPPLAGGNEQFF. CDR3 nucleotides: TGTGCCAGTAGGCCTCCCCTAGCGGGAGGCAATGAGCAGTTCTTC.